This T cell receptor (beta chain) derives from a study of shared T cell receptors in the human thymus. Assay used: immunoSEQ multiplex PCR; TCRdb lists only in-frame clones, some missing. The sample records 550,000 to 800,000 clones, 80% to 90% being singletons. The length of the CDR3 is 18 residues. The V gene's germline CDR1 is SGDLS and CDR2 YYNGEE. The V end was cut by 3 bases, the J end by 2 bases, with 21 bases between. The same sample was also used in a study of human thymus T cells. This second report adds: Obtained as resections during corrective heart surgery, the thymus tissue was then studied. Thymic repertoires from unrelated individuals overlapped highly, related research reported.

The sample consisted of thymocytes. This receptor was identified in a girl under three years old with a congenital heart defect. This chain uses TRBV9 with TRBJ1-3, with D tentatively TRBD1 (6 bases). This CDR3 reads CASSGSGRGQGTGNTIYF. In DNA form, the CDR3 reads TGTGCCAGCAGCGGCTCGGGTCGGGGCCAGGGGACTGGAAACACCATATATTTT.